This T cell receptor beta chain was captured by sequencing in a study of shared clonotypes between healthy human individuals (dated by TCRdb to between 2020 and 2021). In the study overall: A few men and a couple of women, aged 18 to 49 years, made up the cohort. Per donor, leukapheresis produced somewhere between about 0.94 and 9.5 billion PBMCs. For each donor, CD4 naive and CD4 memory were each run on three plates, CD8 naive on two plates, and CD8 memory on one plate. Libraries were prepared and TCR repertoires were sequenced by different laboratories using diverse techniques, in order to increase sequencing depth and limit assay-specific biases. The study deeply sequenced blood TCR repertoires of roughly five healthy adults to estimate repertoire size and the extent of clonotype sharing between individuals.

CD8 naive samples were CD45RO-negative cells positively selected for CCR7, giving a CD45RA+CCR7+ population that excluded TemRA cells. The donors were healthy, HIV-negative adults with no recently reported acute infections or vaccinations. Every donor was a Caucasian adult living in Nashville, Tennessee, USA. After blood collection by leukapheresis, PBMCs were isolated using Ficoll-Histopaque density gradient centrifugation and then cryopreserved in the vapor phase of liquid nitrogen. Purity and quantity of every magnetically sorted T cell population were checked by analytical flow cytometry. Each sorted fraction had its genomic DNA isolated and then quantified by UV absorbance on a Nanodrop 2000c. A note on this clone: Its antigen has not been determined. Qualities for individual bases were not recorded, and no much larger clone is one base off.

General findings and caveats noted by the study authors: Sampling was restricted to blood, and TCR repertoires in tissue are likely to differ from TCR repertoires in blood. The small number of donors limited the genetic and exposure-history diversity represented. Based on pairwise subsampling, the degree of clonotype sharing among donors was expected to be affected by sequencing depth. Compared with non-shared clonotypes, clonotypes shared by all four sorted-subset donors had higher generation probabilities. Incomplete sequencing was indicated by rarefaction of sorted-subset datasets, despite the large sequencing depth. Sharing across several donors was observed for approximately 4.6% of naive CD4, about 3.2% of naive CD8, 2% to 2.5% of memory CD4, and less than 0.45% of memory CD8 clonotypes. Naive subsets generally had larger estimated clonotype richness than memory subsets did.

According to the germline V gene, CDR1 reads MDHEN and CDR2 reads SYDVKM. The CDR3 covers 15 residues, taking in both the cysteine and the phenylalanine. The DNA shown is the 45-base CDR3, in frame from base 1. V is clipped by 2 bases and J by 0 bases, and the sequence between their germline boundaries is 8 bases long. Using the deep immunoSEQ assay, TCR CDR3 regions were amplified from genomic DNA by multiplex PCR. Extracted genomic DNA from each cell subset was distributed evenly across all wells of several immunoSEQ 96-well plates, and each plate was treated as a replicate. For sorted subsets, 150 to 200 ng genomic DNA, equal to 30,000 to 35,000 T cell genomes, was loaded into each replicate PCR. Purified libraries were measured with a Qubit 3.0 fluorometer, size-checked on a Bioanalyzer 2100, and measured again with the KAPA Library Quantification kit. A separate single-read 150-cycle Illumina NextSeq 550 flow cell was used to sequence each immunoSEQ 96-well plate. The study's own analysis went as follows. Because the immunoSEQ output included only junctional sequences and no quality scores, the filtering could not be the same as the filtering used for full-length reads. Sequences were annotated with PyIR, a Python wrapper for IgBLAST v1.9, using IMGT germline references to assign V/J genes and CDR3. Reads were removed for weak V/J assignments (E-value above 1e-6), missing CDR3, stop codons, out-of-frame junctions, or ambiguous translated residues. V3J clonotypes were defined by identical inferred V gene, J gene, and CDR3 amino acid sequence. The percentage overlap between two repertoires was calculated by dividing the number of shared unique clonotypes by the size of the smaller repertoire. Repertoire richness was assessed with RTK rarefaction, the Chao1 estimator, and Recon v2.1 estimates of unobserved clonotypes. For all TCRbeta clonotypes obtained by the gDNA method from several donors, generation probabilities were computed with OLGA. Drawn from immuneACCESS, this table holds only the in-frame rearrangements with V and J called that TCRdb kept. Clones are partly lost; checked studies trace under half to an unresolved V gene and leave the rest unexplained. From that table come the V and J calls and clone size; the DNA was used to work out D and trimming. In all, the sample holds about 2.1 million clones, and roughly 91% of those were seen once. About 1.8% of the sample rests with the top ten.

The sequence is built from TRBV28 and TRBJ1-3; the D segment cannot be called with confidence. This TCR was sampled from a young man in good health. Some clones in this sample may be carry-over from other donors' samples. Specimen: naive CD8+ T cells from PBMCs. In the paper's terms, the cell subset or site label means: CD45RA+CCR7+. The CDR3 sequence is CASSLRAFSGNTIYF. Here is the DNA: TGTGCCAGCAGTTTAAGGGCTTTCTCTGGAAACACCATATATTTT.